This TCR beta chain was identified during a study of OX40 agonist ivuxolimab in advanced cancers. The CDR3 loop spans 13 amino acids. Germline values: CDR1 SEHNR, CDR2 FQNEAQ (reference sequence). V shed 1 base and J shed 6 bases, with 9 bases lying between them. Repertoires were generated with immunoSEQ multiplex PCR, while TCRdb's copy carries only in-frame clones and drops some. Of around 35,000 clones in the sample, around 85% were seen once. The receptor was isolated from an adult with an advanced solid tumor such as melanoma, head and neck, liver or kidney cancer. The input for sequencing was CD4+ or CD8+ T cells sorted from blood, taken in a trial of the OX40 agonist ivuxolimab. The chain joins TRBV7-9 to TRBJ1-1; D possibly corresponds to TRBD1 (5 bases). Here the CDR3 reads CASSLEGGAEAFF. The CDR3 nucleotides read TGTGCCAGCAGCTTAGAGGGAGGGGCTGAAGCTTTCTTT.